Reported below is one T cell receptor (beta chain). This sample is drawn from a study of T-cell reconstitution after alpha-beta-depleted transplantation in children. Germline-derived CDR1 and CDR2 are SQVTM and ANQGSEA. There are 13 residues in the CDR3. V shed 6 bases and J 3 bases; nucleotides not matched to a gene: 5. As it was prepared, the TCRbeta library received unique molecular identifiers. MiXCR, run by TCRdb on the PCR reads, gives a single entry per CDR3 protein. Found here are 400,000 to 550,000 distinct CDR3 sequences, roughly a tenth of them singletons; the top ten hold about 2%. This clonotype originated in a child aged 2-15 years with inherited bone marrow failure, due to receive a stem cell transplant. The chain joins TRBV29-1 to TRBJ2-1; the match to TRBD2 covers 7 bases. Sequences were derived from PBMCs, sampled before TCRalphabeta/CD19-depleted stem cell transplant. The CDR3 bases are TGCAGCGTGGCTGGCGGGAGCTACAATGAGCAGTTCTTC. Translating gives CSVAGGSYNEQFF.